This T cell receptor beta chain was identified in a study of T-cell reconstitution after alpha-beta-depleted transplantation in children. Whole-study results and caveats: Two months or so post-transplant, alpha-beta T cells reportedly derived from several hundred expanded graft clones.

A library of TCRbeta sequences, prepared with unique molecular identifiers, was generated. TCRdb passed the PCR reads through MiXCR, listing each CDR3 protein once. The sample holds approximately 130,000 distinct CDR3 sequences, roughly 10% seen once. This clonotype was observed a handful of times. Its antigen is not identified. The source was PBMCs, mostly from graft donor cells, collected 180 days after TCRalphabeta/CD19-depleted stem cell transplant. This TCR derives from a girl under three years old who had a stem cell transplant for combined immunodeficiency, so the T cells may come from the graft donor.

The CDR3 is CASSRGQEVRDYGYTF. DNA of the CDR3: TGTGCCAGCAGCCGAGGTCAGGAGGTGAGGGACTATGGCTACACCTTC. V is TRBV25-1 and J is TRBJ1-2; D gene uncertain. The ends were cut back, 6 bases at V and 3 bases at J, with 20 bases in the middle. CDR1 is MGHDK, CDR2 SYGVNS, per germline. This CDR3 contains 16 residues.